This is a list of T cell receptor beta chains from one sample in a study of shared clonotypes between healthy human individuals. Sequencing was performed with immunoSEQ multiplex PCR; in TCRdb, only in-frame clones are kept and a portion is missing. The sample carries 730,000 or so clones, 72% recorded once. Sequenced: memory CD4+ T cells sorted from blood. Receptors were obtained from a woman in her twenties or thirties in good health. Each CDR3 is given with its conserved first and last residue. D genes are given only for firm matches. Rows may omit the clone size; those that give it use once, few, many or a size class.

v_call	clone_size	j_call	d_call	cdr3_aa	cdr3_nt
TRBV15	.	TRBJ2-7	.	CATSLGGYEQYF	TGTGCCACCAGCTTGGGGGGTTACGAGCAGTACTTC
TRBV5-1	.	TRBJ2-7	.	CASSFGGSYEQYF	TGCGCCAGCAGCTTCGGGGGATCCTACGAGCAGTACTTC
TRBV27	.	TRBJ2-1	TRBD2	CASSFSGTSAYNEQFF	TGTGCCAGCAGTTTTTCCGGGACTAGCGCGTACAATGAGCAGTTCTTC
TRBV28	.	TRBJ2-7	TRBD1	CASGGVGRGPSYEQYF	TGTGCCAGCGGGGGTGTAGGCAGGGGGCCTTCCTACGAGCAGTACTTC
TRBV2	.	TRBJ1-1	.	CASSEWVDGEAFF	TGTGCCAGCAGTGAATGGGTCGACGGGGAAGCTTTCTTT
TRBV27	once	TRBJ2-7	TRBD2	CASSFSGNFAAYEQYF	TGTGCCAGCAGTTTTAGCGGGAACTTCGCCGCCTACGAGCAGTACTTC
TRBV28	.	TRBJ2-7	TRBD1	CASSSAGQGARLQYF	TGTGCCAGCAGTTCCGCGGGACAGGGGGCGAGGTTGCAGTACTTC
TRBV2	.	TRBJ1-4	.	CASSAALGVYSNEKLFF	TGTGCCAGCAGTGCCGCCTTGGGGGTGTATTCGAATGAAAAACTGTTTTTT
TRBV30	.	TRBJ1-2	TRBD1	CAWSVGTGQGYTF	TGTGCCTGGAGTGTAGGGACAGGGCAGGGCTACACCTTC
TRBV27	.	TRBJ2-2	.	CASLPGSGTGELFF	TGTGCCAGCTTGCCCGGGAGTGGCACTGGGGAGCTGTTTTTT